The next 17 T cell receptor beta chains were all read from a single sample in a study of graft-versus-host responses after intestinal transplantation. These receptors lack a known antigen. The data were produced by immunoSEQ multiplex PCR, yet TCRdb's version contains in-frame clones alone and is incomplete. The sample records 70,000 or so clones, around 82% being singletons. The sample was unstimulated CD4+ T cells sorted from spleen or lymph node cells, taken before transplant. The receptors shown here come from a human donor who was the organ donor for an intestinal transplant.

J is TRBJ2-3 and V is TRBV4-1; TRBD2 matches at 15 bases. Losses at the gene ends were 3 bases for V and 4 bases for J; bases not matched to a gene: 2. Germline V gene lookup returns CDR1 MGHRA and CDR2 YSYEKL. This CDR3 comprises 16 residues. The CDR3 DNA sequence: TGCGCCAGCAGCCACCGGACTAGCGGGGGGGCAGATACGCAGTATTTT. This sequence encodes CASSHRTSGGADTQYF.

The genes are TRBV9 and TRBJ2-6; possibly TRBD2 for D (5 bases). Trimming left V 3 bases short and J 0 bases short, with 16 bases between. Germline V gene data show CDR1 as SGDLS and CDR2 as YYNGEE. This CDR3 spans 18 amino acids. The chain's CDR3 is CASSAPLGTNSGANVLTF. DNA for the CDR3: TGTGCCAGCAGCGCACCACTAGGAACAAACTCTGGGGCCAACGTCCTGACTTTC.

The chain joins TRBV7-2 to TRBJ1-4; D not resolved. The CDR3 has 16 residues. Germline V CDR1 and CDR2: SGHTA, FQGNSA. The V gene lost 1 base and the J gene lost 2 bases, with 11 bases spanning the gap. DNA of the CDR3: TGTGCCAGCAGCTTAGTCCTTGAGTGGACTAATGAAAAACTGTTTTTT. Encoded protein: CASSLVLEWTNEKLFF.

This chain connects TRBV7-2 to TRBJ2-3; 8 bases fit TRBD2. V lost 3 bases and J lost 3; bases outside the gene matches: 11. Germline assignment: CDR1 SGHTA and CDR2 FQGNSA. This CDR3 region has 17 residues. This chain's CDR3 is CASSFLRGGRRTDTQYF. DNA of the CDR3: TGTGCCAGCAGCTTTCTTCGGGGGGGCCGACGTACAGATACGCAGTATTTT.

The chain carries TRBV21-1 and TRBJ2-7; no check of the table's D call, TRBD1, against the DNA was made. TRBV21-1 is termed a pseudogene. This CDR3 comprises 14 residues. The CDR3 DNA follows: TGTGCCAGCAGCTGGAGACAGGGGTCCAACGAGCAGTACGTC. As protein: CASSWRQGSNEQYV.

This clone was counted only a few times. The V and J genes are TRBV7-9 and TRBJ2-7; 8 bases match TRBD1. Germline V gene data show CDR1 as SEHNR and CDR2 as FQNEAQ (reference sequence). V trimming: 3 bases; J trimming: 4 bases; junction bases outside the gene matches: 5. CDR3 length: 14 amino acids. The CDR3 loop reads CASSFTGGQYEQYV. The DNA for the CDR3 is TGTGCCAGCAGCTTCACAGGGGGTCAGTACGAGCAGTACGTC.

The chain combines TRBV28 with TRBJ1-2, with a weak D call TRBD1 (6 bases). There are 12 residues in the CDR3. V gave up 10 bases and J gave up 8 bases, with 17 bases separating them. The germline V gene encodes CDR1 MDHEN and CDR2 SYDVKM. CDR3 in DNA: TGTGCCACCGCGAACAGGGCTAGAGGCTACACCTTC. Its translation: CATANRARGYTF.

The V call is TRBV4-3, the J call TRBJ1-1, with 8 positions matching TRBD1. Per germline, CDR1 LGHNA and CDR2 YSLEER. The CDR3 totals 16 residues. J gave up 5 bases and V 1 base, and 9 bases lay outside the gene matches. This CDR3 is CASSQVGTGVGTEAFF. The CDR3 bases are TGCGCCAGCAGCCAAGTGGGGACAGGTGTTGGGACTGAAGCTTTCTTT.

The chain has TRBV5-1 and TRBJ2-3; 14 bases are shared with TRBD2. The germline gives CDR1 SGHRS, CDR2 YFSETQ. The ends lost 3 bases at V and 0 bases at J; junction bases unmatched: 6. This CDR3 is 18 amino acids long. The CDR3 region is CASSSGLAGGGSTDTQYF. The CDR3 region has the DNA TGCGCCAGCAGCTCAGGACTAGCGGGGGGTGGTAGCACAGATACGCAGTATTTT.

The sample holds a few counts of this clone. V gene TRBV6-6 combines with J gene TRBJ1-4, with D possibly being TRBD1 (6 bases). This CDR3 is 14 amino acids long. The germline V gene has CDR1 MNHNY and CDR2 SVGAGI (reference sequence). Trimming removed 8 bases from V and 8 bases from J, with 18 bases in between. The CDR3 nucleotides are TGTGCCAGCGGGGAGTTGGGGGCGCGGGAAAAACTGTTTTTT. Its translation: CASGELGAREKLFF.

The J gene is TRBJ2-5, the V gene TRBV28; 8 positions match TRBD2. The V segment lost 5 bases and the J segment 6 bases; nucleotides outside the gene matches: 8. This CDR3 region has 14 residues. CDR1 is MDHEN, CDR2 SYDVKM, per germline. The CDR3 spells CASSAGGATKTQYF. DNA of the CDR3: TGTGCCAGCAGTGCCGGGGGGGCTACGAAGACCCAGTACTTC.

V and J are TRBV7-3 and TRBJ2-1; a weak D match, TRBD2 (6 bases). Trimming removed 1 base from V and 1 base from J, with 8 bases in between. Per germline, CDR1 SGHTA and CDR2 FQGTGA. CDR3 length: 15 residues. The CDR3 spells CASSLSAGSYNEQFF. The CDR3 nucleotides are TGTGCCAGCAGCTTAAGTGCGGGATCCTACAATGAGCAGTTCTTC.

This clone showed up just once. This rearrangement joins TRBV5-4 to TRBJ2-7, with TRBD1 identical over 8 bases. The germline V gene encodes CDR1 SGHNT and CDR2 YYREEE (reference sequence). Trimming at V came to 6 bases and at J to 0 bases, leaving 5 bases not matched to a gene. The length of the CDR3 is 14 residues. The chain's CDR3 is CASTRDRSSYEQYV. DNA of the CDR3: TGTGCCAGCACAAGGGACAGGAGCTCCTACGAGCAGTACGTC.

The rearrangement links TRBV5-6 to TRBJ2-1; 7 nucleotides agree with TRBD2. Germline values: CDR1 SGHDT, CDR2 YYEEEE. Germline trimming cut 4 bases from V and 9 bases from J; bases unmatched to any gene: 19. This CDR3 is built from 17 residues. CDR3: CASSPGGRVFIVVEQFF. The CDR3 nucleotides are TGTGCCAGCAGCCCGGGAGGCAGGGTGTTTATAGTTGTTGAGCAGTTCTTC.

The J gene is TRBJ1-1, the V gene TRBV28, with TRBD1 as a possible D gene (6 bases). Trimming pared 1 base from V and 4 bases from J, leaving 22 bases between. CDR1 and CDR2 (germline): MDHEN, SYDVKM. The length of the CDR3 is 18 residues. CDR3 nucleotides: TGTGCCAGCAGTTTATATCTCGGCGGGGGGCGGTGGAGCACTGAAGCTTTCTTT. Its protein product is CASSLYLGGGRWSTEAFF.

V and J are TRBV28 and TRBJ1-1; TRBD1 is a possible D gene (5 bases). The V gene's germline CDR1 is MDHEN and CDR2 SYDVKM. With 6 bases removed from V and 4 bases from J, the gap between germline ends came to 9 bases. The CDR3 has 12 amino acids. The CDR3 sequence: CASSGGGTEAFF. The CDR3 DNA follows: TGTGCCAGCAGCGGGGGGGGCACTGAAGCTTTCTTT.

CDR3 protein: CASSLGLAGGLGQETQYF. CDR3 nucleotides: TGTGCCAGTAGCCTAGGTCTAGCGGGGGGTTTGGGGCAAGAGACCCAGTACTTC. The chain uses TRBV19 and TRBJ2-5, with TRBD2 matching over 11 bases. After removal of 6 bases from V and 2 bases from J, the junction contained 14 bases not matched to a gene. The CDR3 spans 18 residues. Looked up from germline, CDR1 is LNHDA and CDR2 is SQIVND (reference sequence).